This T cell receptor (beta chain) was documented in a study of blood T cell repertoires in COVID-19. This table comes from immunoSEQ multiplex PCR, and its TCRdb copy is limited to in-frame clones, with some not included. The table lists 110,000 or so clones, approximately 85% of them singletons. Germline-derived CDR1 and CDR2 are LGHDT and YNNKEL (reference sequence). The CDR3 totals 17 residues. V was clipped by 0 bases and J by 2 bases, with 11 bases between them. Source material: peripheral blood. This TCR was sampled from a woman aged 55-70 years with COVID-19, enrolled during active disease. This rearrangement joins TRBV3-1 (or the pseudogene TRBV3-2) to TRBJ2-6, with a possible D match to TRBD2 (6 bases). The CDR3 is CASSQEGGGAGANVLTF. The CDR3 region has the DNA TGTGCCAGCAGCCAAGAAGGTGGCGGGGCTGGGGCCAACGTCCTGACTTTC.